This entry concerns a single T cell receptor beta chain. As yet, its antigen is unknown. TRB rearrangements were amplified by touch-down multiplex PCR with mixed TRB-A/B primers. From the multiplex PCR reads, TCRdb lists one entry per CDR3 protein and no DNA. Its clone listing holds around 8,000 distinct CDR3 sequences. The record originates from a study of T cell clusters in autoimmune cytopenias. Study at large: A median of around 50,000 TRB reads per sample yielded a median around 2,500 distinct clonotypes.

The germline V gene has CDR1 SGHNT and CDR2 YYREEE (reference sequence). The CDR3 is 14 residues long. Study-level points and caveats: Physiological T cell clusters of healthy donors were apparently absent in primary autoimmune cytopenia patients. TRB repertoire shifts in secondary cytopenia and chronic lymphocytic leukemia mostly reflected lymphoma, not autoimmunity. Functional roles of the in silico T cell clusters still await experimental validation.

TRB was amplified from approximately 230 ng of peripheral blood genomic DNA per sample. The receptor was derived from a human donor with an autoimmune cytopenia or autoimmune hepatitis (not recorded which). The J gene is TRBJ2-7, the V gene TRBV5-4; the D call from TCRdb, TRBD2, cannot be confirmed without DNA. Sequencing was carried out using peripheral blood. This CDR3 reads CASSRDSFSYEQYF.